What follows are 23 T cell receptor beta chains derived from one specimen sequenced in a study of long-term antiretroviral therapy in people with HIV. They ran version v3.0 of the immunoSEQ assay at survey level. Sequenced by immunoSEQ multiplex PCR; TCRdb stores in-frame clones only, minus some. The table has nearly 30,000 clones, 80% to 90% seen once; the top ten hold 7.5% to 10%. The sample was unsorted PBMCs, taken 3.2 years before starting antiretroviral therapy. The source is a man aged 50 or older with HIV.

The rearrangement links TRBV9 to TRBJ2-5; TRBD2 aligns across 7 bases. V trimming: 0 bases; J trimming: 2 bases; junction bases outside the gene matches: 4. This CDR3 region has 15 residues. Per the germline V gene, CDR1 is SGDLS and CDR2 is YYNGEE. The CDR3 region is CASSVATAGQETQYF. The CDR3 region has the DNA TGTGCCAGCAGCGTAGCTACAGCGGGGCAAGAGACCCAGTACTTC.

This clone appeared a single time. CDR3: CASSLYPSGQSFWYGYTF. In DNA form, the CDR3 reads TGTGCCAGCAGTTTATACCCCTCCGGACAGTCATTTTGGTATGGCTACACCTTC. The chain uses TRBV28 and TRBJ1-2; tentatively, D is TRBD1 (6 bases). CDR1 MDHEN and CDR2 SYDVKM come from the germline V gene. The CDR3 runs to 18 residues. V lost 1 base to trimming and J lost 5 bases, with 23 bases between them.

This clone was recorded a few times. This chain links TRBV21-1 with TRBJ1-5. TRBV21-1 is marked as a pseudogene. The CDR3 sequence is 15 residues long. The CDR3 DNA reads TGTGCCAGCAGCAGCGCCGGGACGGACAATCAGCCCCAGCATTTT. Its protein product is CASSSAGTDNQPQHF.

The chain uses TRBV5-4 and TRBJ2-1; 10 bases align to TRBD2. Germline CDR1 and CDR2: SGHNT and YYREEE (reference sequence). The CDR3 runs to 14 residues. The V gene end was trimmed by 4 bases and the J gene end by 7 bases; junction bases not matched to a gene: 5. CDR3 in amino acids: CASSPGLAANEQFF. CDR3 DNA sequence: TGTGCCAGCAGCCCAGGACTAGCGGCTAATGAGCAGTTCTTC.

The chain recombines TRBV6-1 with TRBJ1-2; 7 positions match TRBD1. This CDR3 is built from 14 residues. CDR1 and CDR2 (germline): MNHNS, SASEGT. J gave up 5 bases and V 4 bases, and 7 bases lay outside the gene matches. The CDR3 region has the DNA TGTGCCAGCAGTGGGCCGGGACAGAAATATGGCTACACCTTC. Translation: CASSGPGQKYGYTF.

This clone appeared once. The chain carries TRBV5-4 and TRBJ2-4, with 7 bases that match TRBD2. Germline V CDR1 and CDR2: SGHNT, YYREEE (reference sequence). Germline trimming cut 2 bases from V and 3 bases from J; bases unmatched to any gene: 5. The CDR3 has 15 amino acids. CDR3 region: CASSLLASDKNIQYF. As DNA, the CDR3 is TGTGCCAGCAGCTTACTAGCGTCCGACAAAAACATTCAGTACTTC.

The chain combines TRBV7-9 with TRBJ2-5; D not resolved. CDR3 size: 12 residues. Germline loops: CDR1 SEHNR, CDR2 FQNEAQ (reference sequence). V shed 3 bases and J shed 5 bases, with 7 bases lying between them. The CDR3 DNA is TGTGCCAGCAGCTTGTCAGTGGAGACCCAGTACTTC. Translation gives CASSLSVETQYF.

This rearrangement joins TRBV14 to TRBJ1-1, with D possibly matching TRBD1 (6 bases). V was cut by 2 bases and J by 10 bases, with 20 bases left in between. The germline gives CDR1 SGHDN, CDR2 FVKESK. The CDR3 spans 15 residues. CDR3 nucleotide sequence: TGTGCCAGCAGCCAATGGGACATTACCCTTTCCTTAGCTTTCTTT. It encodes CASSQWDITLSLAFF.

This chain links TRBV7-9 with TRBJ2-1; 7 bases align to TRBD2. Germline values: CDR1 SEHNR, CDR2 FQNEAQ (reference sequence). This CDR3 region has 14 residues. The V gene end was trimmed by 1 base and the J gene end by 8 bases; junction bases not matched to a gene: 5. The CDR3 loop is CASSLGWGGYEQFF. For the CDR3, the DNA is TGTGCCAGCAGCTTAGGTTGGGGGGGATATGAGCAGTTCTTC.

This chain connects TRBV11-3 to TRBJ2-2, with D possibly matching TRBD2 (7 bases). Looked up from germline, CDR1 is SGHNT and CDR2 is YENEEA. V lost 5 bases to trimming and J lost 4 bases, with 29 bases between them. The CDR3 runs to 20 residues. CDR3 DNA sequence: TGTGCCAGCAGCGCCGAGGGGCGACATGTCGGGGGGCCCCCCACCGGGGAGCTGTTTTTT. Protein sequence: CASSAEGRHVGGPPTGELFF.

This chain connects TRBV6-1 to TRBJ2-7, with TRBD1 matching over 7 bases. CDR1 and CDR2 (germline): MNHNS, SASEGT. V lost 4 bases, J lost 5 bases, and 11 bases stayed unmatched. This CDR3 comprises 15 residues. DNA for the CDR3: TGTGCCAGCAGTGGCATGACAGGGCCATGGGACGAGCAGTACTTC. Translating gives CASSGMTGPWDEQYF.

The V and J genes are TRBV18 and TRBJ2-1; 12 bases agree with TRBD2. V was pared by 1 base and J by 0 bases, with 4 bases of the junction left unmatched. The length of the CDR3 is 18 residues. Germline V gene data show CDR1 as KGHSH and CDR2 as LQKENI. The CDR3 spells CASSPQGLAGSSYNEQFF. As DNA, the CDR3 is TGTGCCAGCTCACCACAGGGACTAGCGGGTAGCTCCTACAATGAGCAGTTCTTC.

This clone was seen only once. This chain uses TRBV19 with TRBJ1-1, with 9 bases matching TRBD1. V shed 5 bases and J 5 bases; nucleotides not matched to a gene: 12. CDR3 length: 16 residues. Germline V gene data show CDR1 as LNHDA and CDR2 as SQIVND (reference sequence). CDR3 sequence: CASSAPRTGARTEAFF. CDR3 nucleotide sequence: TGTGCCAGTAGTGCGCCGAGGACAGGGGCGCGGACTGAAGCTTTCTTT.

This chain uses TRBV11-2 with TRBJ2-5; 9 bases align to TRBD2. The length of the CDR3 is 16 residues. Germline lookup yields CDR1 SGHAT and CDR2 FQNNGV. V lost 1 base to trimming and J lost 5 bases; unmatched junction nucleotides: 8. The CDR3 sequence is CASSLVGGRARETQYF. CDR3 DNA: TGTGCCAGCAGCTTAGTCGGCGGGAGGGCCCGGGAGACCCAGTACTTC.

The genes are TRBV27 and TRBJ2-7, with TRBD1 matching over 7 bases. Germline V CDR1 and CDR2: MNHEY, SMNVEV (reference sequence). The CDR3 spans 14 residues. Germline trimming cut 3 bases from V and 4 bases from J; bases unmatched to any gene: 6. The chain's CDR3 is CASSLKRGLYEQYF. The DNA for the CDR3 is TGTGCCAGCAGTTTGAAGAGGGGGCTATACGAGCAGTACTTC.

This chain uses TRBV5-1 with TRBJ2-1; D unclear. V gave up 0 bases and J gave up 0 bases, with 10 bases separating them. The CDR3 loop spans 16 amino acids. Germline CDR1 and CDR2: SGHRS and YFSETQ. CDR3 residues: CASSLASPSSYNEQFF. CDR3 in DNA: TGCGCCAGCAGCTTGGCCAGTCCTAGCTCCTACAATGAGCAGTTCTTC.

This sequence joins TRBV7-6 and TRBJ1-1; the D gene is possibly TRBD1 (6 bases). V shed 2 bases and J shed 3 bases, with 7 bases lying between them. Germline assignment: CDR1 SGHVS and CDR2 FNYEAQ. The CDR3 consists of 13 residues. The CDR3 sequence is CASSLPGDTEAFF. For the CDR3, the DNA is TGTGCCAGCAGCTTACCAGGGGACACTGAAGCTTTCTTT.

Comment on this clone: The sample carries other DNA sequences with the same CDR3. The chain links TRBV6-5 to TRBJ2-7, with no clear D. This CDR3 contains 13 residues. V was shortened by 6 bases and J by 1 base, with 10 bases between the two germline ends. Looked up from germline, CDR1 is MNHEY and CDR2 is SVGAGI. CDR3 DNA: TGTGCCAGCAGCTCGACCCCATCCTACGAGCAGTACTTC. Its translation: CASSSTPSYEQYF.

The CDR3 DNA is TGTGCCTGGAGAGCTCTCGGGACCTACGAGCAGTACTTC. Translation: CAWRALGTYEQYF. The chain couples TRBV30 to TRBJ2-7; a possible D gene is TRBD2 (5 bases). Germline V CDR1 and CDR2: GTSNPN, SVGIG (reference sequence). The CDR3 length is 13 residues. Trimming stripped 3 bases from V and 2 bases from J, with 11 bases between.

The rearrangement uses TRBV9 and TRBJ2-7; D remains ambiguous. V lost 0 bases and J 6 bases, leaving 16 bases between the germline ends. This CDR3 has 15 residues. Germline V lookup: CDR1 SGDLS, CDR2 YYNGEE. CDR3 in amino acids: CASSVDPMAEREQYF. Written as DNA, the CDR3 is TGTGCCAGCAGCGTAGATCCCATGGCGGAACGCGAGCAGTACTTC.

The chain combines TRBV11-1 with TRBJ2-3; D may be TRBD2 (7 bases). V shed 3 bases and J shed 1 base, with 20 bases lying between them. Germline V gives CDR1 SGHAT, CDR2 FQDESV (reference sequence). The CDR3 is made up of 18 amino acids. DNA of the CDR3: TGTGCCAGCAGCTTTCGGGGGGCCACCTTCGAGCGCACAGATACGCAGTATTTT. Encoded protein: CASSFRGATFERTDTQYF.

The V and J genes are TRBV11-2 and TRBJ2-1; D uncertain. Trimming took off 5 bases at V and 0 bases at J, with 11 bases between the two ends. The CDR3 is made up of 15 amino acids. The germline V gene encodes CDR1 SGHAT and CDR2 FQNNGV. This CDR3 reads CASSLWVASYNEQFF. Here the CDR3 DNA reads TGTGCCAGCAGCCTCTGGGTGGCCTCCTACAATGAGCAGTTCTTC.

The rearrangement uses TRBV7-3 and TRBJ2-7; 10 nucleotides line up with TRBD2. The length of the CDR3 is 15 residues. Unmatched junction bases numbered 4, after V lost 5 bases and J lost 0 bases. The germline gives CDR1 SGHTA, CDR2 FQGTGA. The CDR3 DNA reads as TGTGCCAGCAGCCCATCTAGCGGGAGCTCCTACGAGCAGTACTTC. This gives the protein CASSPSSGSSYEQYF.